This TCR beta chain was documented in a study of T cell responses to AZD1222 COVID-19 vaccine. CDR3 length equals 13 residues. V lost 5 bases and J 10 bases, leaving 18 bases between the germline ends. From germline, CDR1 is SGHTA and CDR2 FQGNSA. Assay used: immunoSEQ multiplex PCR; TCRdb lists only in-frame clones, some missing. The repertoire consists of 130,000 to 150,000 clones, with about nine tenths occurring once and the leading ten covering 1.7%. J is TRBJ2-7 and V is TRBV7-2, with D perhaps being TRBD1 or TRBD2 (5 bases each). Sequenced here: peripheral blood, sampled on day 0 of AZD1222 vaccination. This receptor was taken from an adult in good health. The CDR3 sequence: CASSPYSRGEQYF. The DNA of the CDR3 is TGTGCCAGCAGCCCTTACAGTCGGGGCGAACAGTACTTC. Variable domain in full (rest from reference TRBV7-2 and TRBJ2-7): GAGVSQSPSNKVTEKGKDVELRCDPISGHTALYWYRQSLGQGLEFLIYFQGNSAPDKSGLPSDRFSAERTGGSVSTLTIQRTQQEDSAVYLCASSPYSRGEQYFGPGTRLTVT.